The next 3 T cell receptor beta chains were all read from a single sample in a study of PD-1 blockade in classical Hodgkin lymphoma. Using immunoSEQ multiplex PCR, the repertoire was profiled, and TCRdb retains in-frame clones only, with some absent. This sample has 25,000 to 30,000 clones, with around 80% found just once. With no exception, relapse followed autologous stem cell transplantation in all patients, and brentuximab vedotin exposure varied. Magnetic negative selection was used to purify CD4+ T cells from thawed PBMCs. Here the sequenced sample was CD4+ T cells from blood, taken at baseline. These receptors were taken from a human donor with classical Hodgkin lymphoma.

The V and J genes are TRBV18 and TRBJ1-3, with 8 bases aligning to TRBD1. Trimming took 2 bases from V and 0 from J; bases not matched to a gene: 6. The CDR3 runs to 17 residues. Germline V CDR1 and CDR2: KGHSH, LQKENI. The CDR3 here is CASSPSGQESSGNTIYF. CDR3 in DNA: TGTGCCAGCTCACCATCGGGACAGGAGAGCTCTGGAAACACCATATATTTT.

CDR3 DNA sequence: TGTGCCAGCTCCCCTAACATATTAGATACGCAGTATTTT. As protein: CASSPNILDTQYF. The chain joins TRBV18 to TRBJ2-3; D unclear. The CDR3 loop spans 13 amino acids. Germline CDR1 is KGHSH and CDR2 is LQKENI. V shed 6 bases and J shed 5 bases, with 12 bases lying between them.

This sequence joins TRBV14 and TRBJ2-3; D remains unclear. Germline V gene lookup returns CDR1 SGHDN and CDR2 FVKESK. Deletions cut 1 base from V and 2 bases from J, with 4 bases between. The CDR3 is 13 residues long. CDR3: CASSQGLTDTQYF. DNA of the CDR3: TGTGCCAGCAGCCAAGGTCTCACAGATACGCAGTATTTT.